The 6 T cell receptor beta chains listed next were all sequenced from one sample in a study of T cell responses to AZD1222 COVID-19 vaccine. Method: immunoSEQ multiplex PCR; TCRdb's copy keeps in-frame clones and lacks some. Here the sample spans approximately 74,000 clones, nearly 90% being singletons. The sequenced sample was peripheral blood, obtained 28 days after the second AZD1222 dose. The source is an adult who received the AZD1222 COVID-19 vaccine.

This chain uses TRBV7-9 with TRBJ2-1, with TRBD2 matching 8 bases. The CDR3 is 13 residues long. Germline CDR1 reads SEHNR; CDR2 reads FQNEAQ (reference sequence). V was clipped by 2 bases and J by 10 bases; unmatched bases: 4. The CDR3 reads CASSLLTSAEQFF. The CDR3 DNA reads as TGTGCCAGCAGCTTACTGACTAGCGCAGAGCAGTTCTTC.

This clone was counted once. The chain employs TRBV7-9 and TRBJ1-6; no reliable D call. Germline V gives CDR1 SEHNR, CDR2 FQNEAQ (reference sequence). Deletions cut 6 bases from V and 5 bases from J, with 11 bases between. CDR3 length equals 14 residues. CDR3 in DNA: TGTGCCAGCAGTCCCGGGAGAGATAATTCACCCCTCCACTTT. Amino acids: CASSPGRDNSPLHF.

As to this clone: Relative to the germline gene, one junction end is altered; a read error may explain this. This chain joins TRBV2 and TRBJ2-7, with 8 bases fitting TRBD2. Per the germline V gene, CDR1 is SNHLY and CDR2 is FYNNEI. CDR3 length: 12 amino acids. CDR3 protein: CASSEVQLADCF. The DNA of the CDR3 is TGTGCCAGCAGTGAAGTACAACTAGCGGACTGCTTC.

The chain combines TRBV6-2 or TRBV6-3 with TRBJ1-1, with TRBD1 as a possible D gene (6 bases). CDR1 is MNHEY and CDR2 is SVGEGT in the germline V gene. V shed 5 bases and J shed 0 bases, with 10 bases lying between them. CDR3 length: 14 residues. The CDR3 loop is CASSPQGMNTEAFF. The CDR3 nucleotides read TGTGCCAGCAGTCCACAGGGAATGAACACTGAAGCTTTCTTT.

The V call is TRBV5-6, the J call TRBJ1-3, with D possibly TRBD1 on 6 matching bases. The ends were cut back, 2 bases at V and 1 base at J, with 13 bases in the middle. Germline V CDR1 and CDR2: SGHDT, YYEEEE. CDR3 size: 16 residues. The CDR3 is CASSFLSGTSGNTIYF. The CDR3 nucleotides read TGTGCCAGCAGCTTCCTATCCGGGACATCTGGAAACACCATATATTTT.

The rearrangement uses TRBV7-9 and TRBJ2-7; D unresolved. Germline CDR1 is SEHNR and CDR2 is FQNEAQ (reference sequence). The V gene lost 5 bases and the J gene lost 0 bases, with 11 bases spanning the gap. The CDR3 is 14 residues long. For the CDR3, the DNA is TGTGCCAGCAGCCCCTCAGGTTACTCCTACGAGCAGTACTTC. Translated, it gives CASSPSGYSYEQYF.